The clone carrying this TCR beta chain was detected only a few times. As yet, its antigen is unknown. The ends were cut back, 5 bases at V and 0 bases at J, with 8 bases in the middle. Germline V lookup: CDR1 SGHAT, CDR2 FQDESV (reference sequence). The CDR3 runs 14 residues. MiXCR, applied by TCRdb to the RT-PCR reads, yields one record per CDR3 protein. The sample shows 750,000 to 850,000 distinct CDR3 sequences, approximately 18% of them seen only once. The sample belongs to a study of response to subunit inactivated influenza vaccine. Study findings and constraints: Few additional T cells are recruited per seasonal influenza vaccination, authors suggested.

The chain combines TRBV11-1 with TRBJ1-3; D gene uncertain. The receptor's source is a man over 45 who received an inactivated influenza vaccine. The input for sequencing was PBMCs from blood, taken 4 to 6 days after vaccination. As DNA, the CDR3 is TGTGCCAGCAGCGCGGGGAGCTCTGGAAACACCATATATTTT. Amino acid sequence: CASSAGSSGNTIYF.